The source of this T cell receptor (beta chain) is a study of blood T cell repertoires in COVID-19. Study-wide context: COVID-19 samples from acute and convalescent phases originated in the United States, Italy and Spain.

Participants had their cohort set by participant-reported clinical history. TCRdb's copy holds only in-frame clones and misses some; the assay was immunoSEQ multiplex PCR. The table lists more than 400,000 clones, roughly nine tenths of them singletons, with roughly 0.72% in the top ten. The CDR3 length is 12 residues. Trimming left V 6 bases short and J 5 bases short, with 11 bases between. The germline CDR1 and CDR2 sequences are SNHLY and FYNNEI. The sequence was collected from a young woman who had recovered from COVID-19. The chain combines TRBV2 with TRBJ2-7; the D gene is possibly TRBD1 (5 bases). The sequencing input was PBMCs or T cells enriched from blood (not recorded which). Here the CDR3 reads CASRGQGHEQYF. The CDR3 DNA follows: TGTGCCAGCAGGGGCCAGGGCCACGAGCAGTACTTC.